This TCR beta chain was retrieved from a study of blood T cells in healthy people across ages. This clonotype turned up a few times. All donors came from Russia, were Caucasian and healthy, and spanned ages roughly 6 to 95. Every sample gave at least 5 micrograms of total RNA when it was extracted. V was cut by 3 bases and J by 3 bases, with 8 bases left in between. Germline V lookup: CDR1 SGHTA, CDR2 FQGNSA. The CDR3 covers 14 residues. A sample-barcoded 5' primer and a J-beta primer mix were used in a second PCR of roughly 7 to 11 cycles. Every cDNA was tagged by a template-switch adaptor with 12 random nucleotides. All samples yielded 3 million or more CDR3-containing paired-end reads. TCRdb reprocessed the 5' RACE reads via MiXCR and lists one record per CDR3 protein. Of over 500,000 distinct CDR3 sequences in the sample, roughly half were seen once.

This receptor was obtained from a woman aged 80 or over in good health. The specimen sequenced was blood. This chain connects TRBV7-2 to TRBJ2-2; D is unclear. CDR3 DNA: TGTGCCAGCAGCTTCGTTGGGGACACCGGGGAGCTGTTTTTT. Protein: CASSFVGDTGELFF.